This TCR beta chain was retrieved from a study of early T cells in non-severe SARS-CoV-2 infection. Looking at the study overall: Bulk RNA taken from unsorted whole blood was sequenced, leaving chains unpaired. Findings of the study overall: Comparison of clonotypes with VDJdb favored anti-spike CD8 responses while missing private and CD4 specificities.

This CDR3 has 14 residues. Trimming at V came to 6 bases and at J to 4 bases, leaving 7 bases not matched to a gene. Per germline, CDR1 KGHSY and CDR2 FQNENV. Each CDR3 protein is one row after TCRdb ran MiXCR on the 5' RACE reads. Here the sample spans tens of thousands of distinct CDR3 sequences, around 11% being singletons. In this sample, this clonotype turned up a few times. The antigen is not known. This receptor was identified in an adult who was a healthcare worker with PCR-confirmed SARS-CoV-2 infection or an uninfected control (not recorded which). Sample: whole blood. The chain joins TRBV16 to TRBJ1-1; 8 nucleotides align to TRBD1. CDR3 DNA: TGTGCCAGCAGTCTACAGGGGGTAACCACTGAAGCTTTCTTT. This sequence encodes CASSLQGVTTEAFF.